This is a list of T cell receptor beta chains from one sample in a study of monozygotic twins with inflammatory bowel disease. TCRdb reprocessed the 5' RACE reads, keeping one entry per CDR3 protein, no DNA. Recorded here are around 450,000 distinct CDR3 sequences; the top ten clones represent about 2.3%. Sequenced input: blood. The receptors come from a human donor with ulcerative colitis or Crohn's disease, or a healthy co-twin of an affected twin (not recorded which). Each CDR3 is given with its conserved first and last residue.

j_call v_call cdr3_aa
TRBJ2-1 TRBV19 CASSRTSGTYNEQFF
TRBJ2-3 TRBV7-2 CASSFSGRAMGNTQYF
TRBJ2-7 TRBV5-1 CASSLAEDYEQYF
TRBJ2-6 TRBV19 CASLSASSGANVLTF
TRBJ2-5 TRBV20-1 CSARDRAGGWQETQYF
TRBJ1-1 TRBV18 CASSPVSLNTEAFF
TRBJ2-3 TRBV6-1 CASIDALAGVITDTQYF
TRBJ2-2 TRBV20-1 CSARDQGERELFF
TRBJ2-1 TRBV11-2 CASSPQGLGAPEQFF
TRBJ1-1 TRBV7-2 CASSPRQGPKAFF
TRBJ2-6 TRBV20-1 CSATPGSGANVLTF
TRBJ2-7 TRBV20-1 CSAGNPSGVYEQYF
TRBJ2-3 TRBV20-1 CSATGVGADTQYF
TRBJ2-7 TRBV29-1 CSVGRQGGTYEQYF
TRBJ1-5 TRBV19 CASSGDRGGQPQHF
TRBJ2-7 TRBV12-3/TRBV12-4 CASSLSGQGFEQYF
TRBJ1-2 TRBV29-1 CVLGGGNPGYTF
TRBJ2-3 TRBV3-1 CASSPVGLDTQYF
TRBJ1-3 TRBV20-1 CSVSPSVRSGNTIYF
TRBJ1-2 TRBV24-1 CATSDSGHGYTF
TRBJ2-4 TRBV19 CASSLEGALAKNMQYF
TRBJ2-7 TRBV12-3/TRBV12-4 CASSLGRGLPYEQYF
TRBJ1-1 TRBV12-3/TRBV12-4 CASVGNTEAFF
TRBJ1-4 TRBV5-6 CASSSTNEKLFF
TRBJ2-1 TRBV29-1 CSVQGPNEQFF
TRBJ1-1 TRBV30 CAWAHPLLEAFF
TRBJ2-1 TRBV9 CASSVEGDEQFF
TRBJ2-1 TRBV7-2 CASSLARNEQFF
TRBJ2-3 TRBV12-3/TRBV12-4 CASSFRTSPDTQYF
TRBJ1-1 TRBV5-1 CASSWGDRGVMNTEAFF
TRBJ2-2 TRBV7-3 CASSPRLAGVGGELFF
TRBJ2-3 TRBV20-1 CSARSTSGGASTDTQYF
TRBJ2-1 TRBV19 CASNTLAGGRGYNEQFF
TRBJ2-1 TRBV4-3 CASSQDGAGYNEQFF
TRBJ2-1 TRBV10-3 CAISATSGGNEQFF
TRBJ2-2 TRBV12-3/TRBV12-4 CASSLNGGDRGELFF
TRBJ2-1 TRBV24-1 CATSEASGRYNEQFF
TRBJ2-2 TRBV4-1 CASSYIYLSTGTANTGELFF
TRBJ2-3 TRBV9 CASSGLVPDTQYF
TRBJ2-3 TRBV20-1 CSAREVTSVTDTQYF
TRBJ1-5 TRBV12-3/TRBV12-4 CASSLRGNQPQHF
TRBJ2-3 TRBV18 CASSPLSGDTQYF
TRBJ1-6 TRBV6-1 CASSNRNRDNSPLHF
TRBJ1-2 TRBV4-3 CASSPDEMWGTYGYTF
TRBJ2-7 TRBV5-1 CASSFGTGGTEQYF
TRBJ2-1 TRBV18 CASSPGQGNYNEQFF
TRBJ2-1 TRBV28 CASSFLHPSRYNEQFF
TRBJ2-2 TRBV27 CASRPAGNTGELFF
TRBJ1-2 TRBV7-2 CASSLAGTDYGYTF
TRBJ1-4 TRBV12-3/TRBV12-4 CASRWGQGNEKLFF